A single count supports the clone carrying this TCR beta chain. Its specificity is unknown. The repertoire was sequenced with immunoSEQ multiplex PCR; TCRdb's copy has only in-frame clones and lacks some. Of some 140,000 clones listed, about 90% are singletons. The record originates from a study of T cell responses to AZD1222 COVID-19 vaccine. Study outcomes and limitations: After the peak T cell response, and only then, were repertoires sampled. Females made up more of the donors, who were largely white British, and clonal diversity may have come out too low. Spike-specific TCR depth and breadth grew after two AZD1222 doses.

V was clipped by 0 bases and J by 3 bases, with 9 bases between them. This CDR3 is 14 amino acids long. CDR1 is LNHNV, CDR2 YYDKDF, per germline (reference sequence). This receptor was obtained from an adult in good health. The sample here was peripheral blood, taken on day 0 of AZD1222 vaccination. The chain employs TRBV15 and TRBJ2-7, with D perhaps TRBD2 (6 bases). DNA of the CDR3: TGTGCCACCAGCAGAGATCCCGGGGGCTACGAGCAGTACTTC. Translating it yields CATSRDPGGYEQYF.